This TCR beta chain was observed in a study of monozygotic twins with inflammatory bowel disease. The CDR3 consists of 12 residues. Germline-derived CDR1 and CDR2 are MNHEY and SMNVEV (reference sequence). TCRdb re-called the 5' RACE reads, yielding one record per CDR3 amino acid sequence without DNA. The listing records approximately 160,000 distinct CDR3 sequences. This chain joins TRBV27 and TRBJ2-7. Material for sequencing was blood. The TCR was taken from a human donor with ulcerative colitis or Crohn's disease, or a healthy co-twin of an affected twin (not recorded which). The CDR3 loop reads CASSLGYGEQYF.